Listed here are 22 T cell receptor beta chains from one sample, sequenced in a study of control samples from healthy donors and cancer patients. Profiled with immunoSEQ multiplex PCR; TCRdb holds only in-frame clones, not every one. Among about 270,000 clones listed, almost 85% were seen once. Source material: PBMCs. The source of these receptors is a woman aged 60 to 75 with lung cancer.

V and J are TRBV7-3 and TRBJ2-2, with 8 bases that match TRBD1. This CDR3 has 15 amino acids. Per the germline V gene, CDR1 is SGHTA and CDR2 is FQGTGA. The V segment lost 2 bases and the J segment 7 bases; nucleotides outside the gene matches: 6. CDR3 residues: CASSLLSGGGGELFF. The DNA for the CDR3 is TGTGCCAGCAGCTTATTGTCAGGGGGCGGCGGGGAGCTGTTTTTT.

This sequence joins TRBV3-1 (or the pseudogene TRBV3-2) and TRBJ2-1; either TRBD1 or TRBD2 may fit D (6 bases each). CDR1 is LGHDT and CDR2 is YNNKEL in the germline V gene (reference sequence). This CDR3 contains 15 residues. Trimming took 3 bases from V and 4 from J, leaving 13 bases between them. The CDR3 protein is CASSQEGVAYNEQFF. CDR3 sequence (DNA): TGTGCCAGCAGCCAGGAGGGGGTTGCGTACAATGAGCAGTTCTTC.

V is TRBV18 and J is TRBJ2-6; D may be TRBD1 (6 bases). V was pared by 2 bases and J by 1 base, with 21 bases between. Germline V gives CDR1 KGHSH, CDR2 LQKENI. CDR3 length equals 20 residues. CDR3 DNA: TGTGCCAGCTCACCAACGGCACAGGGTGAAAGACGTTCTGGGGCCAACGTCCTGACTTTC. Residues: CASSPTAQGERRSGANVLTF.

CDR3 bases: TGTGCCAGCAGTTCCTTGGGGGGCGAAGCTTTCTTT. Translating it yields CASSSLGGEAFF. The V call is TRBV25-1, the J call TRBJ1-1; D perhaps matches TRBD1 (6 bases). Germline CDR1 and CDR2: MGHDK and SYGVNS. V was trimmed by 5 bases and J by 8 bases, leaving 12 bases between them. The CDR3 sequence is 12 residues long. The full variable domain, in which reference TRBV25-1 and TRBJ1-1 provide the parts outside the CDR3, is EADIYQTPRYLVIGTGKKITLECSQTMGHDKMYWYQQDPGMELHLIHYSYGVNSTEKGDLSSESTVSRIRTEHFPLTLESARPSHTSQYLCASSSLGGEAFFGQGTRLTVV.

V gene TRBV7-2 combines with J gene TRBJ2-1; 9 bases match TRBD2. Germline CDR1 is SGHTA and CDR2 is FQGNSA. V lost 5 bases, J lost 2 bases, and 4 bases stayed unmatched. This CDR3 has 15 amino acids. The CDR3 region has the DNA TGTGCCAGCAGCGCGACTAGCGGCCCCTACAATGAGCAGTTCTTC. Encoded protein: CASSATSGPYNEQFF.

This clone came up a few times. Other DNA sequences in this specimen translate into the identical CDR3. The CDR3 is CASSPGGADSPLHF. In nucleotides, the CDR3 is TGTGCCAGCTCACCAGGGGGCGCGGATTCACCCCTCCACTTT. V usage is TRBV18 and J usage is TRBJ1-6; TRBD1 might be the D (6 bases). Per the germline V gene, CDR1 is KGHSH and CDR2 is LQKENI. The CDR3 has 14 residues. V was trimmed by 2 bases and J by 8 bases, leaving 10 bases between them. Combining the CDR3 with reference TRBV18 and TRBJ1-6 gives the whole variable domain NAGVMQNPRHLVRRRGQEARLRCSPMKGHSHVYWYRQLPEEGLKFMVYLQKENIIDESGMPKERFSAEFPKEGPSILRIQQVVRGDSAAYFCASSPGGADSPLHFGNGTRLTVT.

This clone was picked up a small number of times. CDR3 DNA sequence: TGTGCCAGCAGCCCCAACAGGCGCACAGATACGCAGTATTTT. Its protein is CASSPNRRTDTQYF. The rearrangement uses TRBV2 and TRBJ2-3; tentative D call: TRBD1 (5 bases). V shed 6 bases and J shed 1 base, with 11 bases lying between them. Germline lookup yields CDR1 SNHLY and CDR2 FYNNEI. This CDR3 is built from 14 residues.

The chain employs TRBV27 and TRBJ1-1; D unresolved. V shed 6 bases and J shed 4 bases, with 18 bases lying between them. The CDR3 consists of 15 residues. The germline V gene encodes CDR1 MNHEY and CDR2 SMNVEV (reference sequence). CDR3 residues: CASSGNGGLGTEAFF. The CDR3 DNA sequence: TGTGCCAGCAGCGGGAATGGTGGCCTTGGCACTGAAGCTTTCTTT.

The rearrangement joins TRBV18 to TRBJ1-5; perhaps TRBD1 as D (6 bases). Trimming pared 3 bases from V and 5 bases from J, leaving 8 bases between. The CDR3 runs 13 residues. Germline assignment: CDR1 KGHSH and CDR2 LQKENI. The CDR3 loop is CASSPQGHQPQHF. CDR3 sequence (DNA): TGTGCCAGCTCACCCCAGGGGCATCAGCCCCAGCATTTT.

In DNA, the CDR3 is TGTGCCAGCAGCAGCGACAGGCTCTCTGGAAACACCATATATTTT. This encodes CASSSDRLSGNTIYF. This chain uses TRBV7-6 with TRBJ1-3, with D possibly TRBD1 on 6 matching bases. The CDR3 contains 15 residues. Trimming took off 5 bases at V and 0 bases at J, with 11 bases between the two ends. CDR1 is SGHVS and CDR2 is FNYEAQ in the germline V gene.

The V call is TRBV7-2, the J call TRBJ2-2, with D possibly called TRBD1 or TRBD2 (5 bases each). CDR3 size: 15 residues. The ends were cut back, 3 bases at V and 5 bases at J, with 13 bases in the middle. CDR1 is SGHTA, CDR2 FQGNSA, per germline. The CDR3 is CASSFGAVGTGELFF. The CDR3 coding sequence is TGTGCCAGCAGCTTCGGGGCGGTGGGGACCGGGGAGCTGTTTTTT. Looking up the rest from reference TRBV7-2 and TRBJ2-2 gives the full variable domain: GAGVSQSPSNKVTEKGKDVELRCDPISGHTALYWYRQSLGQGLEFLIYFQGNSAPDKSGLPSDRFSAERTGGSVSTLTIQRTQQEDSAVYLCASSFGAVGTGELFFGEGSRLTVL.

CDR3 DNA sequence: TGTGCCAGCTCACCGGCCGGTCAAGACAATGAGCAGTTCTTC. Translating it yields CASSPAGQDNEQFF. The V gene is TRBV18, the J gene TRBJ2-1, with no clear D. This CDR3 has 14 residues. Deletions cut 3 bases from V and 5 bases from J, with 11 bases between. Germline V CDR1 and CDR2: KGHSH, LQKENI.

Worth noting for this clone: Given a much more abundant clone one base away, this may be a read error. The J gene is TRBJ1-5, the V gene TRBV11-2; D unclear. Germline assignment: CDR1 SGHAT and CDR2 FQNNGV. The V end was cut by 1 base, the J end by 5 bases, with 6 bases between. CDR3 length equals 13 residues. CDR3 in DNA: TGTGCCAGCAGCTTAGGGACCGATCAGCCCCAGCATTTT. As protein: CASSLGTDQPQHF.

V usage is TRBV28 and J usage is TRBJ1-5; D possibly corresponds to TRBD1 (5 bases). With 1 base removed from V and 6 bases from J, the gap between germline ends came to 10 bases. CDR3 length: 14 amino acids. Looked up from germline, CDR1 is MDHEN and CDR2 is SYDVKM. The CDR3 DNA reads TGTGCCAGCAGTTTATTCGACGGGGGTCAGCCCCAGCATTTT. This gives the protein CASSLFDGGQPQHF.

The gene calls are TRBV4-2 and TRBJ1-1; D not certain. The V and J ends lost 1 base and 5 bases respectively, with 23 bases between them. This CDR3 comprises 18 residues. From germline, CDR1 is LGHNA and CDR2 YNFKEQ. CDR3 bases: TGTGCCAGCAGCCAAGGGATTTCAGGCTTCCTCGGGAATACTGAAGCTTTCTTT. Protein sequence: CASSQGISGFLGNTEAFF.

This clone was recorded once. The chain has TRBV28 and TRBJ2-5; a weak D match, TRBD2 (5 bases). This CDR3 has 16 amino acids. V lost 6 bases and J 2 bases, leaving 19 bases between the germline ends. Germline V gene sequence: CDR1 MDHEN, CDR2 SYDVKM. The CDR3 region is CASSGGPAAVQETQYF. CDR3 sequence (DNA): TGTGCCAGCAGCGGAGGTCCTGCGGCAGTACAAGAGACCCAGTACTTC.

The chain links TRBV18 to TRBJ1-4; D not certain. The CDR3 loop spans 13 amino acids. Germline loops: CDR1 KGHSH, CDR2 LQKENI. With 0 bases removed from V and 4 bases from J, the gap between germline ends came to 3 bases. Here the CDR3 DNA reads TGTGCCAGCTCACCACCGGGTAATGAAAAACTGTTTTTT. Protein product: CASSPPGNEKLFF.

This clone was counted a single time. The rearrangement uses TRBV2 and TRBJ2-6, with no clear D. There are 13 residues in the CDR3. V was shortened by 6 bases and J by 1 base, with 4 bases between the two germline ends. The germline gives CDR1 SNHLY, CDR2 FYNNEI. The CDR3 spells CASSASGANVLTF. CDR3 bases: TGTGCCAGCAGCGCTTCTGGGGCCAACGTCCTGACTTTC.

This chain links TRBV6-1 with TRBJ2-4; 9 bases agree with TRBD1. V was clipped by 3 bases and J by 9 bases; unmatched bases: 9. The germline V gene encodes CDR1 MNHNS and CDR2 SASEGT. The CDR3 is 15 residues long. CDR3 sequence reads: CASSDGTGQKAIQYF. Here the CDR3 DNA reads TGTGCCAGCAGTGATGGGACAGGGCAAAAAGCCATTCAGTACTTC.

CDR3 residues: CAWKGFGGQDYEQYF. The CDR3, as DNA: TGTGCCTGGAAGGGATTTGGGGGGCAAGACTACGAGCAGTACTTC. The genes are TRBV30 and TRBJ2-7; D is tentatively TRBD1 or TRBD2 (6 bases each). V lost 4 bases and J 3 bases, leaving 19 bases between the germline ends. The CDR3 spans 15 residues. Germline V lookup: CDR1 GTSNPN, CDR2 SVGIG (reference sequence).

This chain joins TRBV19 and TRBJ1-4; TRBD1 is a possible D gene (6 bases). Trimming removed 6 bases at V and 0 bases at J, with 11 bases between. This CDR3 is built from 15 residues. CDR1 and CDR2 from the germline V gene are LNHDA and SQIVND (reference sequence). The CDR3 nucleotides are TGTGCCAGTAGCGGGGGCCCTGCAACTAATGAAAAACTGTTTTTT. Translating it yields CASSGGPATNEKLFF.

As DNA, the CDR3 is TGTGCCAGCAGCCCACTACCCCGTATGGGTGGAAACACCATATATTTT. This encodes CASSPLPRMGGNTIYF. J is TRBJ1-3 and V is TRBV7-9; D gene unclear. From germline, CDR1 is SEHNR and CDR2 FQNEAQ (reference sequence). The CDR3 totals 16 residues. Trimming removed 5 bases from V and 3 bases from J, with 17 bases in between.